The clone carrying this T cell receptor beta chain was observed a few times. Its antigen is unidentified. This sample was taken from a study of T cells in Graves' hyperthyroidism and ophthalmopathy. Study-wide points: The authors' 13 V-J model separated ophthalmopathy from stable hyperthyroidism.

Authors of the study amplified TCR beta CDR3 regions from RNA transcripts. TCR CDR3 regions were first amplified by RT-PCR with HTBI primers. MiXCR, run by TCRdb on the multiplex PCR reads, gives a single entry per CDR3 protein. The sample has hundreds of thousands of distinct CDR3 sequences, around 13% seen once. CDR3 size: 15 residues. V lost 6 bases and J lost 8; bases outside the gene matches: 8. From germline, CDR1 is MDHEN and CDR2 SYDVKM. The chain couples TRBV28 to TRBJ1-4; 11 bases align to TRBD1. This clonotype originated in a woman aged 50 to 60 with Graves' ophthalmopathy. The specimen sequenced was blood. CDR3 sequence (DNA): TGTGCCAGCAGCCACCTGGACAGGGGGCCCGAAAAACTGTTTTTT. It is translated as CASSHLDRGPEKLFF.